This record looks at one T cell receptor (beta chain) sequence and its context. Its target is unknown. Those who donated were healthy bone marrow donors. The study ran its PCR with 60 Vbeta and 13 Jbeta primers. Sequenced by immunoSEQ multiplex PCR; TCRdb stores in-frame clones only, minus some. The profile shows approximately 140,000 clones, approximately 83% of them singletons. This entry belongs to a study of cytomegalovirus exposure and HLA in healthy donors. Points from the study as a whole: Equally common other TCR beta chains were less clonally expanded than HLA-associated ones, a later analysis found. An ancestry cluster, one associated with Asian ancestry, reportedly showed fewer N-insertions than the roughly 670-donor mean in a later analysis. In terms of immune exposure information, only CMV serostatus was available.

The CDR3 totals 16 residues. Germline-derived CDR1 and CDR2 are SGHVS and FQNEAQ. Between the trimmed V and J ends, which lost 1 base and 1 base, there was a span of 11 bases. The V gene is TRBV7-8, the J gene TRBJ2-1; D gene uncertain. This TCR came from a girl aged 2 to 9 in good health and CMV-seronegative. The sample comprised PBMCs. CDR3: CASSLVRTPSYNEQFF. The CDR3 nucleotides read TGTGCCAGCAGCTTAGTGCGAACCCCGTCCTACAATGAGCAGTTCTTC.